Below, one TCR beta chain is given with its context. Its target is not known. Germline loops: CDR1 SGHRS, CDR2 YFSETQ. The CDR3 runs 14 residues. The V end lost 1 base, the J end lost 4 bases, and 11 bases lay between the germline ends. Cells that had been cultured for less than eleven days were the source of isolated CD4+ T cells. This specimen comes from a study of vaccination effects on CD4 cells after COVID-19. Profiled with immunoSEQ multiplex PCR; TCRdb holds only in-frame clones, not every one. The data hold fewer than 35,000 clones, with less than 85% observed a single time. The material was CD4+ T cells from PBMCs cultured without peptide, obtained before COVID-19 vaccination. This sequence originates from a human donor who received a COVID-19 vaccine. The gene calls are TRBV5-1 and TRBJ1-1, with TRBD1 as a possible D gene (5 bases). The CDR3 protein is CASSLLGDSTEAFF. CDR3 nucleotides: TGCGCCAGCAGCTTGTTAGGTGACAGCACTGAAGCTTTCTTT.